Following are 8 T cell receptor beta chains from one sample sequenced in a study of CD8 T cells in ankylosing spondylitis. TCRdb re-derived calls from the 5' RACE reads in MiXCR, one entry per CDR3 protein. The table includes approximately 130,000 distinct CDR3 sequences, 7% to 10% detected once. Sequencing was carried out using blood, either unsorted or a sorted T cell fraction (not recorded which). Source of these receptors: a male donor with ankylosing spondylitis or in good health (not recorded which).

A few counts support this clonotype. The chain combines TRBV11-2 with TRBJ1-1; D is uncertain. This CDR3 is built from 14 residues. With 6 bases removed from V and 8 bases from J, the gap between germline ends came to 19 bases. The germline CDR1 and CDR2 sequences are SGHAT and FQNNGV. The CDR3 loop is CASSLGWGKDEAFF. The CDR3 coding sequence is TGTGCCAGCAGTCTAGGGTGGGGAAAGGACGAAGCTTTCTTT.

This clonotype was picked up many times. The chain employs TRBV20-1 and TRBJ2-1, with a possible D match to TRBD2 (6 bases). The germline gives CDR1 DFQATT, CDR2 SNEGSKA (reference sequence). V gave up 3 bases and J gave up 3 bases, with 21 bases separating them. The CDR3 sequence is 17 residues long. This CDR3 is CSASISDPGLIYNEQFF. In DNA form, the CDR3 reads TGCAGTGCTAGCATATCGGACCCGGGACTGATCTACAATGAGCAGTTCTTC.

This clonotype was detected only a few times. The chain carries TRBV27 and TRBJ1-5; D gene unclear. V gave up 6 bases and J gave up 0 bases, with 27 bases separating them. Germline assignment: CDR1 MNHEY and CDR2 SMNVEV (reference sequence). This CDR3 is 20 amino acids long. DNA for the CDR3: TGTGCCAGCAGCCTAAAGACCCCATTCTACAGTGGGTATAGCAATCAGCCCCAGCATTTT. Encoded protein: CASSLKTPFYSGYSNQPQHF.

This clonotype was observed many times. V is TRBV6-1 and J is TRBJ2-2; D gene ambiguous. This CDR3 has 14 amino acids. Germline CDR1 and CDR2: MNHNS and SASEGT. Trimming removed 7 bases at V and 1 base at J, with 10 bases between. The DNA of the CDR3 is TGTGCCAGCAAACCACGGAGGAACACCGGGGAGCTGTTTTTT. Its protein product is CASKPRRNTGELFF.

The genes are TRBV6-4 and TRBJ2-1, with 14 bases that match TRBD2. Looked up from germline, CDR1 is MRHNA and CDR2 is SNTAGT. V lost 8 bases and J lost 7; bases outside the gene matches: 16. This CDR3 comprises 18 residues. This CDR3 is CASWSGEMGTSGRNEQFF. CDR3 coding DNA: TGTGCCAGCTGGTCCGGTGAGATGGGGACTAGCGGGAGAAATGAGCAGTTCTTC.

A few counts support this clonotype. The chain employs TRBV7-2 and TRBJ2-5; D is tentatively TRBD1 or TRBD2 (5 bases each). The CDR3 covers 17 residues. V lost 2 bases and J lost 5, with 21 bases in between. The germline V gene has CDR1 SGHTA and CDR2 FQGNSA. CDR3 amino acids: CASSLWSRDVNRETQYF. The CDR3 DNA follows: TGTGCCAGCAGCTTATGGAGTCGGGACGTTAACCGGGAGACCCAGTACTTC.

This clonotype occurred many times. Here the CDR3 reads CASRVELAGGNEQYF. CDR3 nucleotide sequence: TGCGCCAGCAGGGTAGAGCTAGCGGGAGGTAACGAGCAGTACTTC. J is TRBJ2-7 and V is TRBV5-1; 11 bases map to TRBD2. V trimming: 5 bases; J trimming: 5 bases; junction bases outside the gene matches: 9. Germline V gives CDR1 SGHRS, CDR2 YFSETQ. This CDR3 has 15 amino acids.

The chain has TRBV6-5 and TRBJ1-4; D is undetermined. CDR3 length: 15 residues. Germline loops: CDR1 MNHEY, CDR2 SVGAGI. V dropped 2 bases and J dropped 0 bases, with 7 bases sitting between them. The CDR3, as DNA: TGTGCCAGCAGTTACGGTGGAACAACTAATGAAAAACTGTTTTTT. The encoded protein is CASSYGGTTNEKLFF.